This T cell receptor beta chain was retrieved from a study of shared clonotypes between healthy human individuals. Notes on the study in general: Inspection by rarefaction showed sorted-subset sequencing to be incomplete despite large depth. Clonotype sharing among donors was expected to depend on sequencing depth.

Measured with immunoSEQ multiplex PCR; TCRdb has only the in-frame clones, and not every one. Of over a million clones in the sample, approximately 96% were seen once. In germline, CDR1 is MNHEY, CDR2 SMNVEV (reference sequence). CDR3 size: 12 residues. Trimming took off 1 base at V and 6 bases at J, with 3 bases between the two ends. With regard to this clone: No antigen is known for it.

The specimen was naive CD4+ T cells sorted from blood. Subset noted: CD45RA+ positively selected. The J gene is TRBJ2-2, the V gene TRBV27; no reliable D call. The clonotype was recovered from a young man in good health. CDR3 nucleotides: TGTGCCAGCAGTTTATGGTCCGGGGAGCTGTTTTTT. Protein sequence: CASSLWSGELFF.